The 14 T cell receptor beta chains presented below share a single source sample, sequenced in a study of follicular helper T cells after annual influenza vaccination. The protocol was immunoSEQ multiplex PCR, while the TCRdb copy is restricted to in-frame clones and leaves out a portion. There are 3,000 to 4,000 clones in the sample; about 86% occur only once, and less than 1.2% lies in the top ten. Time point defined: 2014-2015 season, 7 days after vaccination. This material consisted of CXCR5+ CD38- circulating T follicular helper cells from blood, taken 7 days after influenza vaccination. Regarding subset: circulating Tfh, non-naive CD4+CXCR5+PD-1+ (ICOS+CD38+ or ICOS-CD38-). The receptors originated from an adult who received the influenza vaccine.

The rearrangement joins TRBV15 to TRBJ2-7; D may be TRBD1 or TRBD2 (5 bases each). CDR1 and CDR2 from the germline V gene are LNHNV and YYDKDF (reference sequence). The CDR3 is 15 residues long. V was trimmed by 0 bases and J by 2 bases, leaving 11 bases between them. CDR3 loop: CATSRDTGDPYEQYF. CDR3 DNA sequence: TGTGCCACCAGCAGAGACACCGGGGACCCCTACGAGCAGTACTTC.

The V and J genes are TRBV4-2 and TRBJ2-3, with TRBD1 matching over 8 bases. The CDR3 is 15 amino acids. The trim removed 4 bases at V and 8 bases at J, leaving 11 bases unmatched. The germline gives CDR1 LGHNA, CDR2 YNFKEQ. The DNA for the CDR3 is TGTGCCAGCAGCCCCTCAGGGGGCCTAGTCGTTACGCAGTATTTT. Its translation is CASSPSGGLVVTQYF.

V and J are TRBV4-1 and TRBJ1-4; tentative D call: TRBD1 (6 bases). This CDR3 comprises 14 residues. The V gene's germline CDR1 is MGHRA and CDR2 YSYEKL. V dropped 4 bases and J dropped 7 bases, with 13 bases sitting between them. The CDR3 spells CASSPGQGREKLFF. For the CDR3, the DNA is TGCGCCAGCAGCCCGGGACAAGGGCGTGAAAAACTGTTTTTT.

This clone occurred once. This chain joins TRBV7-6 and TRBJ2-1, with D possibly being TRBD1 (5 bases). Trimming removed 2 bases at V and 6 bases at J, with 11 bases between. The germline CDR1 and CDR2 sequences are SGHVS and FNYEAQ. CDR3 size: 14 residues. CDR3 region: CASSLTTAANEQFF. CDR3 DNA sequence: TGTGCCAGCAGCTTAACGACAGCCGCCAATGAGCAGTTCTTC.

The chain has TRBV6-5 and TRBJ1-1, with a weak D call TRBD1 (5 bases). The CDR3 extends over 12 amino acids. V was pared by 2 bases and J by 8 bases, with 9 bases between. Germline V gene lookup returns CDR1 MNHEY and CDR2 SVGAGI. In DNA form, the CDR3 reads TGTGCCAGCAGTTACCAGGGACTGGAAGCTTTCTTT. Translating gives CASSYQGLEAFF.

The rearrangement links TRBV5-7 to TRBJ2-1; TRBD2 agrees at 10 bases. Being an ORF, TRBV5-7 has a function that is uncertain. This CDR3 has 17 residues. V was pared by 6 bases and J by 6 bases, with 15 bases of the junction left unmatched. CDR3 in amino acids: CASNDAGTSVWCNEQFF. DNA of the CDR3: TGTGCCAGCAACGACGCCGGGACTAGCGTTTGGTGCAATGAGCAGTTCTTC.

The chain joins TRBV2 to TRBJ1-1, with D perhaps TRBD1 (5 bases). The CDR3 has 13 amino acids. Germline-derived CDR1 and CDR2 are SNHLY and FYNNEI. V lost 6 bases to trimming and J lost 2 bases, with 10 bases between them. Here the CDR3 DNA reads TGTGCCAGCAGGGACCAGGGAAACACTGAAGCTTTCTTT. It specifies CASRDQGNTEAFF.

This clone was detected once. The chain couples TRBV27 to TRBJ2-2, with D perhaps being TRBD1 or TRBD2 (6 bases each). The CDR3 is 15 residues long. V dropped 6 bases and J dropped 2 bases, with 13 bases sitting between them. CDR1 and CDR2 from the germline V gene are MNHEY and SMNVEV (reference sequence). In DNA form, the CDR3 reads TGTGCCAGCAGCCAAGGGGGGCGAAACACCGGGGAGCTGTTTTTT. Translated: CASSQGGRNTGELFF.

The V call is TRBV2, the J call TRBJ2-4, with a possible D match to TRBD2 (6 bases). Looked up from germline, CDR1 is SNHLY and CDR2 is FYNNEI. The ends were cut back, 4 bases at V and 5 bases at J, with 9 bases in the middle. The CDR3 is made up of 13 amino acids. The DNA for the CDR3 is TGTGCCAGCAGTGGGGGGGACCAAAACATTCAGTACTTC. Translated, it gives CASSGGDQNIQYF.

The count of this clone is one. This rearrangement joins TRBV7-3 to TRBJ2-3, with TRBD2 matching 7 bases. The CDR3 has 15 amino acids. J lost 8 bases, V lost 1 base, and 9 bases had no gene match. The germline V gene has CDR1 SGHTA and CDR2 FQGTGA. As DNA, the CDR3 is TGTGCCAGCAGCTTAAGGGGACCCCCGGGGGGTACGCAGTATTTT. Translation gives CASSLRGPPGGTQYF.

The genes are TRBV7-8 and TRBJ1-5; 8 bases are a match to TRBD1. The V segment lost 3 bases and the J segment 6 bases; nucleotides outside the gene matches: 1. CDR3 length: 13 residues. CDR1 is SGHVS and CDR2 is FQNEAQ in the germline V gene. For the CDR3, the DNA is TGTGCCAGCAGCTTGGACAGGGTTCAGCCCCAGCATTTT. Amino acids: CASSLDRVQPQHF.

The chain employs TRBV7-3 and TRBJ2-6, with D tentatively TRBD1 (6 bases). V lost 6 bases and J 3 bases, leaving 15 bases between the germline ends. CDR1 and CDR2 (germline): SGHTA, FQGTGA. The CDR3 sequence is 16 residues long. The CDR3 DNA reads as TGTGCCAGCAGAACCGGGACATCGAGTGGGGCCAACGTCCTGACTTTC. Residues: CASRTGTSSGANVLTF.

V and J are TRBV10-3 and TRBJ2-1, with TRBD2 identical over 10 bases. The CDR3 totals 15 residues. The germline V gene has CDR1 ENHRY and CDR2 SYGVKD. V lost 3 bases, J lost 6 bases, and 5 bases stayed unmatched. Here the CDR3 DNA reads TGTGCCATCAGTGATAAGCGGGGGGGCAGCAATGAGCAGTTCTTC. Its translation is CAISDKRGGSNEQFF.

This clone is a singleton in its sample. The rearrangement links TRBV7-2 to TRBJ2-4, with D perhaps TRBD2 (5 bases). Germline CDR1 reads SGHTA; CDR2 reads FQGNSA. The CDR3 extends over 17 amino acids. V dropped 5 bases and J dropped 9 bases, with 26 bases sitting between them. DNA for the CDR3: TGTGCCAGCAGCCTTCCTCCTGGAGGCACCCGAAGTGGCATTCAGTACTTC. Its translation: CASSLPPGGTRSGIQYF. Together with reference TRBV7-2 and TRBJ2-4, the CDR3 gives the full variable domain: GAGVSQSPSNKVTEKGKDVELRCDPISGHTALYWYRQSLGQGLEFLIYFQGNSAPDKSGLPSDRFSAERTGGSVSTLTIQRTQQEDSAVYLCASSLPPGGTRSGIQYFGAGTRLSVL.